This TCR beta chain appears in the sequencing data of a study of blood T cell repertoires in COVID-19. TCRdb's table, derived via immunoSEQ multiplex PCR, lists solely in-frame clones and lacks some. The sample has 350,000 to 550,000 clones, about 90% seen once; the top ten hold approximately 2%. The age range of participants was roughly 18 to 90 years, with residence in under 25 US areas. V gave up 0 bases and J gave up 10 bases; unmatched junction bases: 14. Germline CDR1 and CDR2: MNHEY and SVGAGI. This CDR3 has 16 residues. The receptor comes from a woman between 18 and 29 years old with acute COVID-19. This chain joins TRBV6-5 and TRBJ1-2, with 7 bases lining up with TRBD1. Sample: PBMCs or T cells enriched from blood (not recorded which). Here the CDR3 reads CASSYSRTGKGSFYTF. As DNA, the CDR3 is TGTGCCAGCAGTTACTCCCGGACAGGAAAGGGATCATTCTACACCTTC.